Ten or more counts support the clone carrying this T cell receptor beta chain. The target antigen is unknown. This sample stems from a study of T cells in Graves' hyperthyroidism and ophthalmopathy. TCR beta CDR3 regions were amplified from RNA transcripts. During a first-round RT-PCR of the TCR CDR3, the HTBI primer set was used. TCRdb recomputed calls from the multiplex PCR reads with MiXCR, one row per CDR3 protein. This sample has about 600,000 distinct CDR3 sequences, with more than 14% found just once. Orbital computed tomography and thyroid ultrasound, together with serum TRAb and thyroxine and clinical symptoms, were used for diagnoses. V dropped 3 bases and J dropped 4; count of bases not matched to a gene: 3. The CDR3 is 17 residues long. CDR1 LGHDT and CDR2 YNNKEL come from the germline V gene (reference sequence). Overall study results and limits: Ophthalmopathy cases were set apart from stable hyperthyroidism by a 13 V-J model. Also found in blood were most expanded thyroid clonotypes above 0.001.

The chain employs TRBV3-1 and TRBJ2-2, with 15 bases matching TRBD2. The TCR sequence derives from a woman between 50 and 59 years old with Graves' ophthalmopathy. Sequenced: blood. DNA of the CDR3: TGTGCCAGCAGCCACGGACTAGCGGGAGGGAGCACCGGGGAGCTGTTTTTT. Translated: CASSHGLAGGSTGELFF.